This T cell receptor (beta chain) comes out of a study of blood T cell repertoires in COVID-19. In its sample, this clone was seen a few times. Data came from immunoSEQ multiplex PCR; TCRdb stores just in-frame clones and leaves some out. The data contain about 200,000 clones, 70% to 90% of them singletons. V shed 2 bases and J 5 bases; nucleotides not matched to a gene: 9. There are 14 residues in the CDR3. The V gene's germline CDR1 is GTSNPN and CDR2 SVGIG (reference sequence). Sequenced input: peripheral blood. The chain has TRBV30 and TRBJ2-7; 7 bases agree with TRBD2. The TCR sequence derives from a man aged 55 to 70 with COVID-19, enrolled during active disease. CDR3 coding DNA: TGTGCCTGGAGTCTCTCAGGGAGGGGAAACGAGCAGTACTTC. This encodes CAWSLSGRGNEQYF.